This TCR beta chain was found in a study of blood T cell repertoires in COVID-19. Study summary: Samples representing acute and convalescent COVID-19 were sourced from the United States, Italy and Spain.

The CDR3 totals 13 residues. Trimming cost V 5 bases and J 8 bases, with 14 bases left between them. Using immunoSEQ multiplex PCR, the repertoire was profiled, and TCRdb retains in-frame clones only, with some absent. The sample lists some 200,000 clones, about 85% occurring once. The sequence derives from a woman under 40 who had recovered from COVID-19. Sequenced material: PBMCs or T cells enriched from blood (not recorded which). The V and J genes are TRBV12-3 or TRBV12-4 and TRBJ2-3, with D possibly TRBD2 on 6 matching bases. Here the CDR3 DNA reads TGTGCCAGCAGTCCGGATCCGGGAGCTACGCAGTATTTT. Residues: CASSPDPGATQYF.